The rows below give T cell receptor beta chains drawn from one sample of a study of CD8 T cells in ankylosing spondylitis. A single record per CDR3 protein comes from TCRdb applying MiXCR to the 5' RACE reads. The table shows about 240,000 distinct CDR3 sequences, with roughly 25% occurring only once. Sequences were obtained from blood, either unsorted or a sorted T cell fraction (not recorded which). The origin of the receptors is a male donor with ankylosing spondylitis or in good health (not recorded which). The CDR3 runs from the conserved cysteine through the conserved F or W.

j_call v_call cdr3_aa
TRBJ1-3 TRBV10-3 CAITTTGLGNTIYF
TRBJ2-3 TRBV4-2 CASSQDRASTDTQYF
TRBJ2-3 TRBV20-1 CSDNGRATDTQYF
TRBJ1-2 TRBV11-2 CASSPSRTDFGYTF
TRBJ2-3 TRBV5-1 CASSLESGYTQYF
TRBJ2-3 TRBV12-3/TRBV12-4 CASSHRGQAPDTQYF
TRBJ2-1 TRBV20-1 CSARVRDGGLAGRSSYNEQFF
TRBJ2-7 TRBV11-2 CASSESPYEQYF
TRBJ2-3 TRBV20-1 CSALAGAADTQYF
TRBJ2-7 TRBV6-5 CASSYPSGGSEQYF
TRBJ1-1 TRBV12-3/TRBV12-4 CASNTRGGTEAFF
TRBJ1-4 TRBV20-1 CSAFTNEKLFF
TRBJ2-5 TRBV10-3 CAIRVTGGNPQETQYF
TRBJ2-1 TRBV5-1 CASSLQGVAYNEQFF
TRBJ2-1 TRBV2 CAILGVPHNEQFF
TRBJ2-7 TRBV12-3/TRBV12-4 CASTTGTGSSYEQYF
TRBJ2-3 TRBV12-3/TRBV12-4 CASSLGQGGDTQYF
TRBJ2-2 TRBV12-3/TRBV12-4 CASSLVAKTGELFF
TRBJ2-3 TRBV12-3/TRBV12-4 CASSLGSNNMDTQYF
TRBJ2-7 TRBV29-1 CSVAGQNSYEQYF
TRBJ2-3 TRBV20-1 CSARGAAGKDTQYF
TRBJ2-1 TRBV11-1 CASSLPGRGRSSYNEQFF
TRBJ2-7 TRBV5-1 CASSFGQGRYEQYF
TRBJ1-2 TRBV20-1 CSARNQGDLGGYTF
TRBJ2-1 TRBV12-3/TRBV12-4 CASSLKIYNEQFF
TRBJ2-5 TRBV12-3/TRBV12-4 CASRWTGVRETQYF
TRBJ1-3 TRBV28 CASSLVDTTRNTIYF
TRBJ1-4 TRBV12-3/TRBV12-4 CASSPGQGAEDEKLFF
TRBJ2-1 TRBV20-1 CSARPSKAGEQFF
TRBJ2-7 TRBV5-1 CASSLAGRMYEQYF
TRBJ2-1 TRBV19 CASTPGGYNEQFF
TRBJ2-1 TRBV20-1 CSANPGADNEQFF
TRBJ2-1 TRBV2 CASTLGDEQFF
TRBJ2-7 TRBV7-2 CASSRTGTATYEQYF
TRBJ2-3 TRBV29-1 CSVFPGTSGSTDTQYF
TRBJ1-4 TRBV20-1 CSAGGALFNNEKLFF
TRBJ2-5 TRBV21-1 CASTKRPGGGETQYF
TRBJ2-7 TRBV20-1 CSASGQGTHEQYF
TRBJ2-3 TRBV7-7 CASSGGPSSTDTQYF
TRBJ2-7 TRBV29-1 CSADVLGGHEQYF
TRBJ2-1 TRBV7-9 CASSLGMNNEQFF
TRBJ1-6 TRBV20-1 CSARLDSKYNSPLHF
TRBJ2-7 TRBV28 CASGTSGREQYF